This T cell receptor (beta chain) stems from a study of control samples from healthy donors and cancer patients. CDR1 and CDR2 (germline): GTSNPN, SVGIG (reference sequence). Trimming took 3 bases from V and 3 from J, leaving 17 bases between them. The CDR3 is made up of 15 amino acids. The protocol was immunoSEQ multiplex PCR, while the TCRdb copy is restricted to in-frame clones and leaves out a portion. The data hold 90,000 to 150,000 clones, with approximately 89% observed a single time. The specimen was blood. The origin of this receptor is a woman under 30 in good health. The V and J genes are TRBV30 and TRBJ2-5; D might be TRBD1 or TRBD2, each matching 5 bases. The CDR3 sequence: CAWRTTGTRKETQYF. DNA of the CDR3: TGTGCCTGGAGGACCACCGGGACCAGAAAAGAGACCCAGTACTTC.